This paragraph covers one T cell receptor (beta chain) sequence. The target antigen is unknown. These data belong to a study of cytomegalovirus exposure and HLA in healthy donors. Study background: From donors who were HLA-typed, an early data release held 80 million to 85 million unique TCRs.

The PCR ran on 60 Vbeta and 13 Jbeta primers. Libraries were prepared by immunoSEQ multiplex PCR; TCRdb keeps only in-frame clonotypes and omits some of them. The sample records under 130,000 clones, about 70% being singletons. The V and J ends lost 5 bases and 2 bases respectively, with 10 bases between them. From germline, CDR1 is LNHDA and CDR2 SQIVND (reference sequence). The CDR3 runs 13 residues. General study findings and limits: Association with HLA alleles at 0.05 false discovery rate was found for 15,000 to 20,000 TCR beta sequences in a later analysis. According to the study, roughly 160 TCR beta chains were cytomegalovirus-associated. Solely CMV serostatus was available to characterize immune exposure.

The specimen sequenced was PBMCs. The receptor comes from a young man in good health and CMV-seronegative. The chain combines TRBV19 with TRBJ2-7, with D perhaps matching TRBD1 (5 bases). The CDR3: CASSQGLTYEQYF. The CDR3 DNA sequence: TGTGCCAGTAGTCAGGGATTAACCTACGAGCAGTACTTC. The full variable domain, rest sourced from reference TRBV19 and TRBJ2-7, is DGGITQSPKYLFRKEGQNVTLSCEQNLNHDAMYWYRQDPGQGLRLIYYSQIVNDFQKGDIAEGYSVSREKKESFPLTVTSAQKNPTAFYLCASSQGLTYEQYFGPGTRLTVT.